Sequencing of this T cell receptor (beta chain) was carried out in a study of cytomegalovirus exposure and HLA in healthy donors (dated by TCRdb to about 2017). A note on the overall study: According to a later analysis, the approximately 130 validation repertoires were produced on the same platform as the 666 repertoires of the first cohort. The study aimed to test whether signatures of past pathogen exposure could be identified by cataloging public T cell receptors. In addition to the first cohort of around 670 subjects, a separate validation cohort of 120 different subjects was used. The study combined high-throughput TCR immunosequencing, statistical association of individual TCRs with disease status, and machine learning to predict cytomegalovirus infection status.

The research as a whole found: In the study, about 150 TCR beta chains were listed as associated with cytomegalovirus. The validation cohort had no HLA typing available for a later analysis, so co-occurrence within that cohort was assessed over all 120 or so repertoires. The classifier was reported to diagnose cytomegalovirus status with high specificity and sensitivity in both the original cohort and the validation cohort. In vitro tests confirmed that a few of the cytomegalovirus-associated TCR beta chains recognize cytomegalovirus antigens. According to the authors, the approach could potentially be generalized to other disease states and immunological phenotypes. Across donors, most TCR sequences were observed very rarely, whereas some public TCRs were present in many individuals. A later analysis found that TCRs clustered in the first cohort also tended to co-occur in the 120 validation repertoires, with 94% of cluster scores above 0.

Deletion took 0 bases off V and 9 bases off J, with a span of 15 bases between the germline ends. The germline V gene supplies CDR1 SGHTA and CDR2 FQGTGA. The CDR3 covers 15 residues, taking in both the cysteine and the phenylalanine. Only the CDR3 DNA stays, 45 bases, in frame from base 1. To prepare the library, the immunoSEQ multiplex PCR assay was applied. From the authors' description of their analysis: A statistical classification framework was built for diagnosing cytomegalovirus status from the catalog of TCR beta chain sequences. The clones in this table, taken by TCRdb from immuneACCESS, are in-frame only. Not every clone is retained; where verified, under half of the shortfall comes from an unresolved V gene, and the cause of the rest is unknown. Clone size and the V and J calls come from that table; the DNA yielded D and trimming. Within this sample are approximately 120,000 clones, with about nine tenths of them counted one time only. The ten largest clones capture roughly 2.1% of the sample.

The donors were included in the validation cohort of 100 to 150 subjects, a group kept apart from the approximately 690-subject first cohort. On this clone: No antigen is known for it. No base quality information exists; no much larger clone differs at one position.

This receptor was identified in a woman between 18 and 29 years old in good health and CMV-seronegative. The source material was PBMCs. The chain links TRBV7-3 with TRBJ2-1; TRBD2 is a weak D gene call, 6 bases matching. For the CDR3, the sequence is CASSLTAGRGSEQFF. The base sequence is TGTGCCAGCAGCTTAACAGCGGGTAGGGGCAGTGAGCAGTTCTTC.